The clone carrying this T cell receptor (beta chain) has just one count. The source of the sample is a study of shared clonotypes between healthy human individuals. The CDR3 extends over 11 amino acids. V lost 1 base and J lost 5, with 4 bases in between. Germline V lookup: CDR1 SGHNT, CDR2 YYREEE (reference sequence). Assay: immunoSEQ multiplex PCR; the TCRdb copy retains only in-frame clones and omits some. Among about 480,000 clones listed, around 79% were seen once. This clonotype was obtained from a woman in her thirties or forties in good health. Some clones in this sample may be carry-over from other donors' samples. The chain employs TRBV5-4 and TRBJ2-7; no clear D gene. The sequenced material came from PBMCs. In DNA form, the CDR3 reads TGTGCCAGCAGCTTGTCGGACGAGCAGTACTTC. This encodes CASSLSDEQYF.